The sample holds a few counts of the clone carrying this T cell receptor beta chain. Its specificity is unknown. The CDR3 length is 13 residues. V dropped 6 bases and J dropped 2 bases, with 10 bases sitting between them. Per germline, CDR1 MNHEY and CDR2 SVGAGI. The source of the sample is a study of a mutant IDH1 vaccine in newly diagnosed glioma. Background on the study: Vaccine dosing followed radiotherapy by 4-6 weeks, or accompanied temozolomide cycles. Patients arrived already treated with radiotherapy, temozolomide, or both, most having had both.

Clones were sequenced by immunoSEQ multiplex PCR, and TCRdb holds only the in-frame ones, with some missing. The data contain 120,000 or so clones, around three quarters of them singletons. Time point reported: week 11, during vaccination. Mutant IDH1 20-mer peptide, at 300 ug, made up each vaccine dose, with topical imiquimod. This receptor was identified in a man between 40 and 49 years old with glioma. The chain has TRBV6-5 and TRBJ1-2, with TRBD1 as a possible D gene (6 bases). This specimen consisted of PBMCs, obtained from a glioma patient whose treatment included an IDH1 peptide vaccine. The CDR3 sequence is CASRWGLNYGYTF. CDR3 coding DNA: TGTGCCAGCAGGTGGGGGCTAAACTATGGCTACACCTTC.